Reported below is one T cell receptor (beta chain). Antigen specificity is unknown. The data originate from a study of shared clonotypes between healthy human individuals. Study results and limitations: Large depth notwithstanding, sorted-subset sequencing proved incomplete by rarefaction. Naive CD4 clonotypes were shared across a few donors at about 5.2%.

The CDR3 totals 15 residues. The germline V gene encodes CDR1 PRHDT and CDR2 FYEKMQ (reference sequence). After removal of 5 bases from V and 2 bases from J, the junction contained 6 bases not matched to a gene. The naive CD8 fraction comprised CD45RO-negative cells positively selected for CCR7 and excluded terminally differentiated effector memory CD45RA+ cells. Donors comprised only Caucasian adults living in Nashville, Tennessee. Authors' processing steps: Sequence data from immunoSEQ were junction-only and lacked quality scores; consequently, filtering differed. Method: immunoSEQ multiplex PCR; TCRdb's copy keeps in-frame clones and lacks some. Clonal size and the V and J genes are those of that table, whereas D and trimming came from the DNA. The repertoire holds around 2,000,000 clones, just under 95% seen once, with roughly 1% in the top ten.

The sequence was obtained from a man between 18 and 35 years old in good health. The sample taken for sequencing was naive CD8+ T cells sorted from blood. The chain is built from TRBV13 and TRBJ2-7; TRBD1 agrees at 10 bases. The CDR3 nucleotides read TGTGCCAGCAGCGCCCGGACAGGGGGGACCTACGAGCAGTACTTC. As protein: CASSARTGGTYEQYF.